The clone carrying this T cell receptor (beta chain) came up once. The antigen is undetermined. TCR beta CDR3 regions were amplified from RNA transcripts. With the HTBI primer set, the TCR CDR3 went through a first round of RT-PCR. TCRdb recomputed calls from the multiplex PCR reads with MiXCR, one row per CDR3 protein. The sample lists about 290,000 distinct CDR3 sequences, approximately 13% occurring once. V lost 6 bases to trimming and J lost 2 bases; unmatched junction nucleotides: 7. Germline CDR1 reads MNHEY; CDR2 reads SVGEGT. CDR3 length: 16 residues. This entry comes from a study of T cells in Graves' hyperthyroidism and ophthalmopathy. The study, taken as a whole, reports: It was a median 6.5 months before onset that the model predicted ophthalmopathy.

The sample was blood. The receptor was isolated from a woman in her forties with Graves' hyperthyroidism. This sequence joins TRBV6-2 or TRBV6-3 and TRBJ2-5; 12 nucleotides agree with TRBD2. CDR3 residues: CASRPGTSGRQETQYF. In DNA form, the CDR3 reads TGTGCCAGCAGACCCGGGACTAGCGGGCGGCAAGAGACCCAGTACTTC.